These T cell receptor beta chains were read from a single sample in a study of blood T cell dynamics during melanoma immunotherapy. Using immunoSEQ multiplex PCR, the repertoire was profiled, and TCRdb retains in-frame clones only, with some absent. Of about 7,200 clones detected, 80% to 85% appear once; the ten largest clones hold 15% to 20%. The sequencing used blood, collected from a patient treated with checkpoint blockade. Every receptor here comes from a human donor with melanoma. The CDR3 runs from the conserved cysteine through the conserved F or W. Each record gives: D gene, clone size, J gene, V gene, CDR3 protein, CDR3 DNA. The D gene is left open where the match is weak. Only some rows state a clone size, as once, few, many or a class for expanded clones.

D: TRBD1
size: NA
J: TRBJ2-7
V: TRBV18
CDR3: CASSPRDRGGEQYF
DNA: TGTGCCAGCTCACCCCGAGACAGGGGGGGGGAGCAGTACTTC

D: TRBD1
size: few
J: TRBJ1-2
V: TRBV29-1
CDR3: CSGTGTVGGYTF
DNA: TGCAGCGGGACCGGGACAGTAGGCGGCTACACCTTC

D: TRBD1
size: once
J: TRBJ2-7
V: TRBV11-2
CDR3: CASSSGQVYYEQYF
DNA: TGTGCCAGCAGCTCGGGACAGGTTTACTACGAGCAGTACTTC

D: TRBD1
size: NA
J: TRBJ2-7
V: TRBV19
CDR3: CASSRGQGKSYEQYF
DNA: TGTGCCAGTAGTAGAGGACAGGGGAAGTCCTACGAGCAGTACTTC

D: NA
size: NA
J: TRBJ1-2
V: TRBV7-2
CDR3: CASSATANYGYTF
DNA: TGTGCCAGCAGTGCAACAGCTAACTATGGCTACACCTTC

D: NA
size: NA
J: TRBJ2-7
V: TRBV5-1
CDR3: CASSLGQGIVEQYF
DNA: TGCGCCAGCAGCTTGGGGCAGGGTATTGTCGAGCAGTACTTC

D: NA
size: NA
J: TRBJ2-1
V: TRBV27
CDR3: CASSLVLVDEQFF
DNA: TGTGCCAGCAGTTTAGTCCTGGTCGATGAGCAGTTCTTC

D: TRBD2
size: NA
J: TRBJ2-5
V: TRBV11-2
CDR3: CASSSGTSGKETQYF
DNA: TGTGCCAGCAGCTCCGGGACTAGCGGCAAAGAGACCCAGTACTTC

D: NA
size: NA
J: TRBJ2-1
V: TRBV7-2
CDR3: CASSLAADSSYNEQFF
DNA: TGTGCCAGCAGCTTAGCGGCGGATAGCTCCTACAATGAGCAGTTCTTC

D: NA
size: NA
J: TRBJ1-2
V: TRBV2
CDR3: CASSEGLANYGYTF
DNA: TGTGCCAGCAGTGAAGGGCTCGCTAACTATGGCTACACCTTC

D: NA
size: NA
J: TRBJ1-4
V: TRBV5-1
CDR3: CASSSGTTNEKLFF
DNA: TGCGCCAGCAGTTCCGGGACCACTAATGAAAAACTGTTTTTT

D: NA
size: NA
J: TRBJ1-2
V: TRBV4-3
CDR3: CASSQGVGGAGYTF
DNA: TGCGCCAGCAGCCAAGGAGTGGGGGGAGCTGGCTACACCTTC

D: NA
size: NA
J: TRBJ1-1
V: TRBV27
CDR3: CASSLSGIRNTEAFF
DNA: TGTGCCAGCAGTTTGTCAGGGATACGGAACACTGAAGCTTTCTTT

D: TRBD2
size: NA
J: TRBJ2-7
V: TRBV19
CDR3: CATLAGGPMYEQYF
DNA: TGTGCCACCCTAGCGGGAGGGCCTATGTACGAGCAGTACTTC

D: NA
size: NA
J: TRBJ2-7
V: TRBV27
CDR3: CASRQTGSYEQYF
DNA: TGTGCCAGCAGACAGACAGGTTCCTACGAGCAGTACTTC

D: NA
size: NA
J: TRBJ1-1
V: TRBV5-1
CDR3: CASRAMNTEAFF
DNA: TGCGCCAGCAGGGCCATGAACACTGAAGCTTTCTTT

D: TRBD1
size: NA
J: TRBJ2-7
V: TRBV28
CDR3: CASSPGQSYEQYF
DNA: TGTGCCAGCAGCCCGGGACAGTCCTACGAGCAGTACTTC

D: TRBD2
size: NA
J: TRBJ2-7
V: TRBV27
CDR3: CASSPFAGGSNEQYF
DNA: TGTGCCAGCAGTCCCTTCGCGGGAGGGTCAAACGAGCAGTACTTC

D: NA
size: NA
J: TRBJ2-7
V: TRBV7-2
CDR3: CASSLANEQYF
DNA: TGTGCCAGCAGCTTAGCAAACGAGCAGTACTTC

D: NA
size: NA
J: TRBJ1-1
V: TRBV2
CDR3: CASTQGWVRTEAFF
DNA: TGTGCCAGCACCCAAGGGTGGGTACGGACTGAAGCTTTCTTT

D: TRBD1
size: NA
J: TRBJ1-2
V: TRBV6-6
CDR3: CASTQPGTGHYGYTF
DNA: TGTGCCAGCACCCAGCCCGGGACAGGTCACTATGGCTACACCTTC

D: NA
size: NA
J: TRBJ2-7
V: TRBV29-1
CDR3: CSVGVAGIPYEQYF
DNA: TGCAGCGTTGGGGTTGCGGGCATCCCCTACGAGCAGTACTTC

D: NA
size: NA
J: TRBJ1-3
V: TRBV4-2
CDR3: CASSQQGRSGNTIYF
DNA: TGTGCCAGCAGCCAACAGGGGCGCTCTGGAAACACCATATATTTT

D: TRBD2
size: NA
J: TRBJ2-7
V: TRBV18
CDR3: CASSPTSGRSHEQYF
DNA: TGTGCCAGCTCACCAACTAGCGGGAGATCCCACGAGCAGTACTTC